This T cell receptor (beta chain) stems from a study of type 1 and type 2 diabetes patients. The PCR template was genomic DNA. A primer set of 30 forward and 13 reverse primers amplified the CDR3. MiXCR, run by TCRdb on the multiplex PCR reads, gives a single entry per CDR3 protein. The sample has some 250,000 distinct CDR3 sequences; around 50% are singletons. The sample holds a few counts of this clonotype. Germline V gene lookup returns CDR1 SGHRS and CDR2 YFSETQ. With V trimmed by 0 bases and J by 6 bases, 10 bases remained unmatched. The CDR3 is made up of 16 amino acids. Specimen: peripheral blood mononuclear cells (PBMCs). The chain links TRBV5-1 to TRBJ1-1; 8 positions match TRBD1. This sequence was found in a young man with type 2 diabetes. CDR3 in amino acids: CASSLDGTGQGSEAFF. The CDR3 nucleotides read TGCGCCAGCAGCTTGGACGGGACTGGACAGGGATCTGAAGCTTTCTTT.